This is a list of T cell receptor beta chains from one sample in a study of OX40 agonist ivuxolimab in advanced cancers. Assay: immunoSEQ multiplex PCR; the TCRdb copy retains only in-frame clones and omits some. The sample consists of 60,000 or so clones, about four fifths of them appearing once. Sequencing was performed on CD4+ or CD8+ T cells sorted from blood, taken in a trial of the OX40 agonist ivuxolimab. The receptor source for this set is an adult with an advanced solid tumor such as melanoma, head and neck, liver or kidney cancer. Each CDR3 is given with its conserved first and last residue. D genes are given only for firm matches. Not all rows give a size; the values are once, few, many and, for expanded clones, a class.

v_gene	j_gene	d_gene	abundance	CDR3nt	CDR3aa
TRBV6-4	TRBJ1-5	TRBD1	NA	TGTGCCACCGGGACAGGGAATTTTTCTGGCAATCAGCCCCAGCATTTT	CATGTGNFSGNQPQHF
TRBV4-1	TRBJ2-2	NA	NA	TGCGCCAGCAGCCAAGGGAGGTTCGAGGGGTCGAACACCGGGGAGCTGTTTTTT	CASSQGRFEGSNTGELFF
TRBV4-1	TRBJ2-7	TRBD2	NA	TGCGCCAGCAGCTCTACTAGCGGGACCTACGAGCAGTACTTC	CASSSTSGTYEQYF
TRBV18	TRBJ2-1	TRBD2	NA	TGTGCCAGCTCAAAGCGGGAGGGTCTGGATGAGCAGTTCTTC	CASSKREGLDEQFF
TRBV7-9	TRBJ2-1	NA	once	TGTGCCAGCAGCTTAGCGGCAGTCGATGAGCAGTTCTTC	CASSLAAVDEQFF
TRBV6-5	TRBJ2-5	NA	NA	TGTGCCAGCGGACTGATAGAAGAGACCCAGTACTTC	CASGLIEETQYF
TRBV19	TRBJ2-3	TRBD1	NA	TGTGCCAGTAGGAGAGACAGGGATAGCACAGATACGCAGTATTTT	CASRRDRDSTDTQYF
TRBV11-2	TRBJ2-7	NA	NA	TGTGCCAGCAGCCCGACCCAAAGGGGCGAGCAGTACTTC	CASSPTQRGEQYF
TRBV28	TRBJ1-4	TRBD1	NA	TGTGCCAGCAGCTCCGGGACAGAGAATGAAAAACTGTTTTTT	CASSSGTENEKLFF
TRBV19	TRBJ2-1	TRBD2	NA	TGTGCCAGTAGTGTGACTAGCGGGAGGGACTCCTACAATGAGCAGTTCTTC	CASSVTSGRDSYNEQFF
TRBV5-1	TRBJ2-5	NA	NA	TGCGCCAGCACCCCAATGTGGGGGGATCAGGGAGAGACCCAGTACTTC	CASTPMWGDQGETQYF
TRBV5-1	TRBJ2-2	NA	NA	TGCGCCAGCAGCCCGAGCTTCTCCGGGGAGCTGTTTTTT	CASSPSFSGELFF
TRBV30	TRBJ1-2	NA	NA	TGTGCCTGGAGTGTGGGGCTGTTATATGGCTACACCTTC	CAWSVGLLYGYTF
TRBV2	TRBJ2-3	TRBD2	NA	TGTGCCAGCAGGGCAAATAAGCGGGATAAAAACACAGATACGCAGTATTTT	CASRANKRDKNTDTQYF
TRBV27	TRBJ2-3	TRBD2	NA	TGTGCCAGCAGTTTACGTCCGACTAGCGGGAGGCGCACAGATACGCAGTATTTT	CASSLRPTSGRRTDTQYF
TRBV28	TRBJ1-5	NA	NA	TGTGCCAGCAGTCCAGGCTGGACTACCCATCAGCCCCAGCATTTT	CASSPGWTTHQPQHF
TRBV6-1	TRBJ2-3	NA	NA	TGTGCCAGCAGGGCTAGCTGGATCCGCACAGATACGCAGTATTTT	CASRASWIRTDTQYF
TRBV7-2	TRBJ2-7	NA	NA	TGTGCCAGCAGCTTAGGGGTAGGGGGCTACGAGCAGTACTTC	CASSLGVGGYEQYF
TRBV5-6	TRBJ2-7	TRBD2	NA	TGTGCCAGCAGCCCCGGGACTAGCGGGAGTACTGGTCGCCTCTACGAGCAGTACTTC	CASSPGTSGSTGRLYEQYF
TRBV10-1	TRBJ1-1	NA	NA	TGCGCCAGCAGCGGGGTGTTGAACACTGAAGCTTTCTTT	CASSGVLNTEAFF
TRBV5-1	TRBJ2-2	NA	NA	TGCGCCAGCAGCCCGGAGGGGGCTAGCGGGAACACCGGGGAGCTGTTTTTT	CASSPEGASGNTGELFF
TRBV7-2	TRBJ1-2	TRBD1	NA	TGTGCCAGCAGCGGAGGGACAGGGGGCGACAATGGCTACACCTTC	CASSGGTGGDNGYTF
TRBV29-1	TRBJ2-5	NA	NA	TGCAGCGTTGACCCCCTGGGGCAGGGCGCGTCCCAGTACTTC	CSVDPLGQGASQYF
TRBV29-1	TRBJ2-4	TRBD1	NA	TGCAGCGTTATGAAGTCAAGTGGAAGGGGGCGAGAGGCCAAAAACATTCAGTACTTC	CSVMKSSGRGREAKNIQYF
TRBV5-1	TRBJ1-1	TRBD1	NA	TGCGCCAGCAGCACCACAGGGGCGAACACTGAAGCTTTCTTT	CASSTTGANTEAFF
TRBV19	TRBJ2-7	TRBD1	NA	TGTGCCAGTAGTCTACGGGACAGCGACTACGAGCAGTACTTC	CASSLRDSDYEQYF
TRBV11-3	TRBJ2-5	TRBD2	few	TGTGCCAGCAGCTTAAACGCGGGAGGGCCGGAAGAGACCCAGTACTTC	CASSLNAGGPEETQYF
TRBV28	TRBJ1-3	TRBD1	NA	TGTGCCAGCAGACCGGACAGGGGGAGATTCTCTGGAAACACCATATATTTT	CASRPDRGRFSGNTIYF
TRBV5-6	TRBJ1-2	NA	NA	TGTGCCAGCAGCTTGGGGGGTATGGTCTATGGCTACACCTTC	CASSLGGMVYGYTF
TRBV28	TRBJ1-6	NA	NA	TGTGCCAGCATCGGGGGGGTGAGCGGTTCACCCCTCCACTTT	CASIGGVSGSPLHF
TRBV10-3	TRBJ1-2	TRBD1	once	TGTGCCATCAGTGAGGGGGACAGAGACTATGGCTACACCTTC	CAISEGDRDYGYTF
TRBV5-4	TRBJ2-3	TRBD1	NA	TGTGCCAGCAGCTTGAGGGTGACAGGGACCACAGATACGCAGTATTTT	CASSLRVTGTTDTQYF
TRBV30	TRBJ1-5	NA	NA	TGTGCCTGGAGTGTACGGGTCGGAGGGGGGAGCAATCAGCCCCAGCATTTT	CAWSVRVGGGSNQPQHF
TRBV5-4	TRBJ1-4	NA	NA	TGTGCCAGCAGCTTGGTGGGGGCTGATGAAAAACTGTTTTTT	CASSLVGADEKLFF
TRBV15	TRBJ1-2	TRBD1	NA	TGTGCCACCAGCAGATCCCCTCACAGGGGGCGTCGCTACACCTTC	CATSRSPHRGRRYTF
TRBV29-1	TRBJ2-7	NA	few	TGCAGCGTTAGGGACAACGCCTACGAGCAGTACTTC	CSVRDNAYEQYF
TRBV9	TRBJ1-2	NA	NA	TGTGCCAGCAGCGCCAATACAGGGCAATCTAACTATGGCTACACCTTC	CASSANTGQSNYGYTF
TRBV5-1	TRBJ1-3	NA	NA	TGCGCCAGCAGGGAACCACCTGGAAACACCATATATTTT	CASREPPGNTIYF
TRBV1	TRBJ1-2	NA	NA	TGCACCAGCAGCCAAGAGGGCAGGGCGGCTAACTATGGCTACACCTTC	CTSSQEGRAANYGYTF
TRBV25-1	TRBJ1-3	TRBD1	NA	TGTGCCAGCCGCGGACAGGGCTCAAACACCATATATTTT	CASRGQGSNTIYF
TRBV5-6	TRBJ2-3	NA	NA	TGTGCCAGCAGCTTGGGCGGATCTAGCACAGATACGCAGTATTTT	CASSLGGSSTDTQYF
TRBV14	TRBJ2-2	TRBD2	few	TGTGCCAGCAGCCCCGGACTAGCTCCCGGGGAGCTGTTTTTT	CASSPGLAPGELFF
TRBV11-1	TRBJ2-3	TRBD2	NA	TGTGCCAGCAGCTCCCTGACTAGCGGGAGGGCCGCGGATACGCAGTATTTT	CASSSLTSGRAADTQYF
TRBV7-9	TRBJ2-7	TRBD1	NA	TGTGCCAGCAGCGCCACAGGGGGTACGGACGAGCAGTACTTC	CASSATGGTDEQYF
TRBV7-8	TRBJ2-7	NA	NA	TGTGCCAGCAGCCGGAGACAGGCTGGGGGGCAGTACTTC	CASSRRQAGGQYF
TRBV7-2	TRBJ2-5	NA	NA	TGTGCCAGCAGCCTCATGGGGCTTGAGACCCAGTACTTC	CASSLMGLETQYF
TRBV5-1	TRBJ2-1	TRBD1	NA	TGCGCCAGCAGTGTCAGACAGGGGGCGGGTGAGCAGTTCTTC	CASSVRQGAGEQFF
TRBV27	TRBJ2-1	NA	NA	TGTGCCAGCAGTTTATTGGATCCCAGCTCCTACAATGAGCAGTTCTTC	CASSLLDPSSYNEQFF
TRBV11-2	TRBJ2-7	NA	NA	TGTGCCAGTTCACCTCCGGGCCCCTTCTCCTACGAGCAGTACTTC	CASSPPGPFSYEQYF
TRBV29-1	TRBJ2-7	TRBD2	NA	TGCAGCGCCACACTAGCGGGAAAGGGACTCTACGAGCAGTACTTC	CSATLAGKGLYEQYF
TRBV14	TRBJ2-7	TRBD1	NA	TGTGCCAGCAGCCAAAGAGGGGGCCTCTACGAGCAGTACTTC	CASSQRGGLYEQYF
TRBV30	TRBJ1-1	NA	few	TGTGCCTGGAGTGAAACGGGGAACACTGAAGCTTTCTTT	CAWSETGNTEAFF
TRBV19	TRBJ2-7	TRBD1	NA	TGTGCCAGTAGCCGCGGACAGGGTGCCTACGAGCAGTACTTC	CASSRGQGAYEQYF
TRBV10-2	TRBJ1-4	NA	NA	TGCGCCAGCAGGGATTTCGGCCCTTGGGGTGAAAAACTGTTTTTT	CASRDFGPWGEKLFF